This T cell receptor beta chain is drawn from a study of blood T cell repertoires in COVID-19. Study details: Samples came from the United States, Italy and Spain, spanning acute and convalescent COVID-19.

The CDR3 runs to 15 residues. V lost 0 bases and J 2 bases, leaving 11 bases between the germline ends. Germline V lookup: CDR1 LNHNV, CDR2 YYDKDF (reference sequence). The repertoire was sequenced with immunoSEQ multiplex PCR; TCRdb's copy has only in-frame clones and lacks some. The sample contains approximately 150,000 clones, approximately 88% of which appear only once. The J gene is TRBJ2-7, the V gene TRBV15, with D maybe TRBD1 (5 bases). The sample was PBMCs or T cells enriched from blood (not recorded which). The sequence was collected from a man in his 70s who had been exposed to COVID-19. The CDR3 sequence: CATSRDKVQAYEQYF. CDR3 nucleotide sequence: TGTGCCACCAGCAGAGATAAAGTACAGGCCTACGAGCAGTACTTC.